The 16 T cell receptor beta chains presented below share a single source sample, sequenced in a study of T cell responses to AZD1222 COVID-19 vaccine. Profiled with immunoSEQ multiplex PCR; TCRdb holds only in-frame clones, not every one. The sample carries over 130,000 clones, roughly 89% recorded once. Here the sequenced sample was peripheral blood, taken 28 days after the second dose of the MenACWY control vaccine. The receptors were sampled from an adult who received the MenACWY meningococcal vaccine as a control.

The chain recombines TRBV10-3 with TRBJ2-7; TRBD2 might be the D (6 bases). The CDR3 has 12 residues. Germline CDR1 ENHRY, CDR2 SYGVKD. Trimming took 10 bases from V and 2 from J, leaving 12 bases between them. CDR3 region: CATAGQAYEQYF. CDR3 nucleotide sequence: TGTGCCACCGCGGGGCAGGCCTACGAGCAGTACTTC.

In DNA form, the CDR3 reads TGTGCCAGCAGCTTAGAGAGGATCGGGCTTGATTCACCCCTCCACTTT. Its translation is CASSLERIGLDSPLHF. The V and J genes are TRBV7-8 and TRBJ1-6; no reliable D call. The V gene lost 1 base and the J gene lost 8 bases, with 15 bases spanning the gap. This CDR3 has 16 residues. CDR1 is SGHVS, CDR2 FQNEAQ, per germline.

This chain connects TRBV25-1 to TRBJ1-6; maybe TRBD1 (5 bases). This CDR3 is built from 14 residues. The V end was cut by 5 bases, the J end by 7 bases, with 12 bases between. Germline V gene sequence: CDR1 MGHDK, CDR2 SYGVNS. The CDR3 sequence is CASSLGAENSPLHF. The CDR3 DNA reads as TGTGCCAGCAGTCTCGGGGCGGAGAATTCACCCCTCCACTTT.

This clone came up a few times. The gene calls are TRBV18 and TRBJ1-4, with a possible D match to TRBD1 (5 bases). V lost 5 bases and J 0 bases, leaving 13 bases between the germline ends. CDR1 is KGHSH, CDR2 LQKENI, per germline. The CDR3 extends over 16 amino acids. CDR3 in amino acids: CASSWGEPATNEKLFF. The CDR3 nucleotides are TGTGCCAGCTCATGGGGGGAGCCTGCAACTAATGAAAAACTGTTTTTT.

The chain combines TRBV15 with TRBJ1-5, with D maybe TRBD1 (5 bases). Germline CDR1 is LNHNV and CDR2 is YYDKDF (reference sequence). CDR3 length: 15 amino acids. Between the trimmed V and J ends, which lost 0 bases and 6 bases, there was a span of 12 bases. This CDR3 reads CATSRDQAGTQPQHF. The CDR3 region has the DNA TGTGCCACCAGCAGAGATCAGGCGGGGACTCAGCCCCAGCATTTT.

This chain uses TRBV19 with TRBJ2-7; 7 positions match TRBD1. The germline V gene has CDR1 LNHDA and CDR2 SQIVND (reference sequence). CDR3 length: 15 residues. V lost 9 bases, J lost 2 bases, and 13 bases stayed unmatched. CDR3 amino acids: CASRSTRQGAYEQYF. CDR3 DNA sequence: TGTGCCAGCCGTAGCACCCGGCAGGGGGCCTACGAGCAGTACTTC.

J is TRBJ2-3 and V is TRBV5-4; no firm D call. The germline V gene encodes CDR1 SGHNT and CDR2 YYREEE (reference sequence). The CDR3 length is 15 residues. The V end lost 0 bases, the J end lost 0 bases, and 8 bases lay between the germline ends. The CDR3 is CASSLGQASTDTQYF. As DNA, the CDR3 is TGTGCCAGCAGCTTGGGGCAGGCTAGCACAGATACGCAGTATTTT.

The chain employs TRBV6-5 and TRBJ2-5; TRBD2 matches at 12 bases. V lost 8 bases to trimming and J lost 5 bases; unmatched junction nucleotides: 9. This CDR3 is built from 15 residues. CDR1 and CDR2 from the germline V gene are MNHEY and SVGAGI. CDR3 protein: CASLAGGPGGETQYF. The CDR3 DNA sequence: TGTGCCAGCCTAGCGGGAGGGCCAGGAGGGGAGACCCAGTACTTC.

The rearrangement links TRBV19 to TRBJ2-1; D is unclear. Looked up from germline, CDR1 is LNHDA and CDR2 is SQIVND (reference sequence). Trimming removed 8 bases from V and 9 bases from J, with 11 bases in between. The CDR3 is 11 residues long. Here the CDR3 reads CASLGFSEQFF. The CDR3 DNA follows: TGTGCCAGTCTTGGGTTTTCTGAGCAGTTCTTC.

The chain carries TRBV24-1 and TRBJ2-2; no definite D call. Trimming stripped 2 bases from V and 3 bases from J, with 3 bases between. Germline CDR1 reads KGHDR; CDR2 reads SFDVKD. This CDR3 is built from 13 residues. The CDR3 DNA follows: TGTGCCACCAGTGATTCGTACACCGGGGAGCTGTTTTTT. This encodes CATSDSYTGELFF.

The V and J genes are TRBV5-4 and TRBJ2-2; 12 bases map to TRBD2. Germline V CDR1 and CDR2: SGHNT, YYREEE (reference sequence). CDR3 length: 16 amino acids. The junction had 6 bases not matched to a gene; V was cut back by 4 bases and J by 5 bases. CDR3 sequence reads: CASSRRLAGETGELFF. The DNA of the CDR3 is TGTGCCAGCAGCCGGCGACTAGCGGGAGAGACCGGGGAGCTGTTTTTT.

The gene calls are TRBV7-2 and TRBJ2-6; D remains ambiguous. Germline CDR1 is SGHTA and CDR2 is FQGNSA. The CDR3 loop spans 15 amino acids. V shed 1 base and J shed 0 bases, with 4 bases lying between them. This chain's CDR3 is CASSLGGSGANVLTF. The DNA for the CDR3 is TGTGCCAGCAGCTTAGGGGGCTCTGGGGCCAACGTCCTGACTTTC.

This sequence joins TRBV19 and TRBJ2-7; D unresolved. There are 14 residues in the CDR3. Germline loops: CDR1 LNHDA, CDR2 SQIVND (reference sequence). V was pared by 3 bases and J by 7 bases, with 16 bases between. The CDR3 here is CASSMGSRLWEQYF. The CDR3 DNA reads as TGTGCCAGTAGTATGGGGTCGCGTCTGTGGGAGCAGTACTTC.

CDR3 DNA sequence: TGTGCCAGCAGCCGACGGGACCTGAGCGCCTACGAGCAGTACTTC. Protein product: CASSRRDLSAYEQYF. V gene TRBV28 combines with J gene TRBJ2-7, with D perhaps assigned TRBD1 or TRBD2 (5 bases each). CDR1 is MDHEN and CDR2 is SYDVKM in the germline V gene. The germline V and J ends were trimmed by 6 bases and 2 bases, with 17 bases remaining between them. The CDR3 has 15 residues.

The chain combines TRBV5-1 with TRBJ1-1; TRBD1 is a possible D gene (6 bases). The CDR3 has 17 amino acids. The germline gives CDR1 SGHRS, CDR2 YFSETQ. Trimming left V 4 bases short and J 0 bases short, with 19 bases between. The CDR3, as DNA: TGCGCCAGCAGCCCAGTGGCAGGGGCGAGCGTGAACACTGAAGCTTTCTTT. Translated: CASSPVAGASVNTEAFF.

This clone was seen a single time. The chain is built from TRBV9 and TRBJ1-2; tentatively, D is TRBD1 (6 bases). Germline CDR1 reads SGDLS; CDR2 reads YYNGEE. Trimming took off 5 bases at V and 2 bases at J, with 16 bases between the two ends. The CDR3 sequence is 15 residues long. In nucleotides, the CDR3 is TGTGCCAGCAGGCCTTCCCCCGGGGGCAACTATGGCTACACCTTC. As protein: CASRPSPGGNYGYTF.